This T cell receptor beta chain was documented in a study of blood T cells in healthy people across ages. Study as a whole: Capturing about one barcoded beta molecule per two T cells was achieved by template switching.

About this clonotype: Its antigen is undetermined.

V was pared by 5 bases and J by 10 bases, with 19 bases between. This CDR3 is built from 14 residues. CDR1 and CDR2 from the germline V gene are SGHTA and FQGNSA. Primed by a sample-barcoded 5' primer and a J-beta primer mix, a second PCR proceeded for 7 to 11 cycles. Researchers report that a template-switch adaptor with 12 random nucleotides tagged each cDNA molecule. TCRdb called the 5' RACE reads again in MiXCR, with one record for every CDR3 protein. The sample has a few hundred thousand distinct CDR3 sequences, 27% seen once. Study-wide points: The study lacked donor CMV status, which possibly confounded expanded clonotype changes. Underestimates were what the diversity estimates from one million T cells were considered to be.

This receptor was obtained from a woman in her seventies in good health. Sequenced input: blood. This chain connects TRBV7-2 to TRBJ2-3; the D call may be TRBD1 or TRBD2 (6 bases each). The CDR3 DNA reads as TGTGCCAGCAGCCTCTTGGGGGGCCGGCCTGCGCAGTATTTT. Translating it yields CASSLLGGRPAQYF.